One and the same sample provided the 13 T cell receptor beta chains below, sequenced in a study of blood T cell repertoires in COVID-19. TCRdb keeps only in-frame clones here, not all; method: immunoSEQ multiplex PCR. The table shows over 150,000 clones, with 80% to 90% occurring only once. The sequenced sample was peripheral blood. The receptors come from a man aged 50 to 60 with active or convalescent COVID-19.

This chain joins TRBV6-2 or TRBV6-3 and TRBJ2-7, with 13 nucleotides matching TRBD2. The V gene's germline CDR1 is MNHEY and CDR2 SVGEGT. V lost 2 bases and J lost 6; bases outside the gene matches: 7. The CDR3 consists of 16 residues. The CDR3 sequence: CASSYTRLAGGGEQYF. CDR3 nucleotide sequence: TGTGCCAGCAGTTACACCCGACTAGCGGGGGGCGGCGAGCAGTACTTC.

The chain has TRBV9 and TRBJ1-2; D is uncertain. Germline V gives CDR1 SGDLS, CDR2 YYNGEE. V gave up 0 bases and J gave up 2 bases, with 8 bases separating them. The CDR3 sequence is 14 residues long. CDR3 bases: TGTGCCAGCAGCGTAGGTTCAGAAAACTATGGCTACACCTTC. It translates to CASSVGSENYGYTF.

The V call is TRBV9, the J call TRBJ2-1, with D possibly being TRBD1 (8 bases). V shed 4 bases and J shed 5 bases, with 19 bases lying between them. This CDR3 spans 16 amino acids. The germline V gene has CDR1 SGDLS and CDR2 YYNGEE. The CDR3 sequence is CASSPRGGTGNNEQFF. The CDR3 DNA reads TGTGCCAGCAGCCCGAGGGGGGGGACAGGAAACAATGAGCAGTTCTTC.

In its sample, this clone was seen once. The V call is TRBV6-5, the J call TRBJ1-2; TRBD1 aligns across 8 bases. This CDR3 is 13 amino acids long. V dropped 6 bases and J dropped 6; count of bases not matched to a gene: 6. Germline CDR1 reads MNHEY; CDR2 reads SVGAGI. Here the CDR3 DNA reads TGTGCCAGCAGGGGACAGGTGTCGAATGGCTACACCTTC. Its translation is CASRGQVSNGYTF.

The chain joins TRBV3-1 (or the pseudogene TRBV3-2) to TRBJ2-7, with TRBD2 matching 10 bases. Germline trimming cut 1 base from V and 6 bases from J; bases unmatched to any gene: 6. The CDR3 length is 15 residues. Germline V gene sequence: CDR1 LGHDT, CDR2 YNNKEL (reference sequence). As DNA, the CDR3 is TGTGCCAGCAGCCAAGGTAGCGGGGGGCTCCTCGAGCAGTACTTC. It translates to CASSQGSGGLLEQYF.

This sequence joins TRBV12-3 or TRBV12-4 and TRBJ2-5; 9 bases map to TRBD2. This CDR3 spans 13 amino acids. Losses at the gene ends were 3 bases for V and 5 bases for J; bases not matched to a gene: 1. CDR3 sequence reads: CASSLREGETQYF. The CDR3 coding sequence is TGTGCCAGCAGTTTGCGGGAGGGCGAGACCCAGTACTTC.

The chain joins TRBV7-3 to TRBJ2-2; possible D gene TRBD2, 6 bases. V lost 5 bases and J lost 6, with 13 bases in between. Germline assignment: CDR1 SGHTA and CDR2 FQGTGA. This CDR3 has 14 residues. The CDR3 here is CASSLGGSPGELFF. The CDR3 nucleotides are TGTGCCAGCAGCCTCGGAGGGTCGCCCGGGGAGCTGTTTTTT.

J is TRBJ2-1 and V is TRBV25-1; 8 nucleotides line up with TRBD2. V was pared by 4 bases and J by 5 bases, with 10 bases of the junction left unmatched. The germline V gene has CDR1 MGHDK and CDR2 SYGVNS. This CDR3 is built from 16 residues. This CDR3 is CASSGSAGVEDNEQFF. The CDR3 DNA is TGTGCCAGCAGTGGATCAGCGGGAGTCGAGGACAATGAGCAGTTCTTC.

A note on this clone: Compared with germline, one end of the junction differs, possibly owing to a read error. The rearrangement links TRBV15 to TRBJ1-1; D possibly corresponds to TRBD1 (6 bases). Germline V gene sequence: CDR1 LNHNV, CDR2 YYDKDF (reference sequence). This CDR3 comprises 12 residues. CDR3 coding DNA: TGTGCCACCAGCAGAGACGATCCGAGACAGGCCTTT. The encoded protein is CATSRDDPRQAF.

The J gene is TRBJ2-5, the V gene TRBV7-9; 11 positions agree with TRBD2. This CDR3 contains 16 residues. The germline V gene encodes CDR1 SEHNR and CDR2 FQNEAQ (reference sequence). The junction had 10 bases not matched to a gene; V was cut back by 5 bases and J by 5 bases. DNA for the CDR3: TGTGCCAGCAGCCCTGTAGCGGGGGGGCTTGGGGAGACCCAGTACTTC. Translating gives CASSPVAGGLGETQYF.

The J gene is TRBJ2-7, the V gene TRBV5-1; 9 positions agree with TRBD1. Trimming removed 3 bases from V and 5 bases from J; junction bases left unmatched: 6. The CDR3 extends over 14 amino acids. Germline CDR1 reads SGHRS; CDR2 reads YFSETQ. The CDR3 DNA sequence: TGCGCCAGCAGCTCGTCGGGACAGGGCGACGAGCAGTACTTC. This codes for CASSSSGQGDEQYF.

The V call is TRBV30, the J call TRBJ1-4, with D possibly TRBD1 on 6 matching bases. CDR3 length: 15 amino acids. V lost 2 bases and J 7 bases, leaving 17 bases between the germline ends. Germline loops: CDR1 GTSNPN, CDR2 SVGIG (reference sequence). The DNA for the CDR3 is TGTGCCTGGAGTATGGGGGGGGGCCTCGGTGAAAAACTGTTTTTT. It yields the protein CAWSMGGGLGEKLFF.

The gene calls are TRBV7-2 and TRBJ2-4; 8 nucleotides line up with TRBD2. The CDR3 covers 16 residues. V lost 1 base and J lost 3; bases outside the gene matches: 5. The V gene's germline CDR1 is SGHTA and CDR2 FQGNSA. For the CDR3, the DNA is TGTGCCAGCAGCTTAGAACGGGGGGGTAGCAAAAACATTCAGTACTTC. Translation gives CASSLERGGSKNIQYF.